This T cell receptor beta chain was retrieved from a study of regulatory T cells in long-lasting Graves disease. Study background: Persistent cases were those of Graves' disease that involved over 5 years of antithyroid drugs with positive TSH receptor antibodies.

Study-level results: Favored usage of TRBV28, TRBJ1-2 and TRBJ2-5 was recorded in persistent disease.

Details on this clonotype: Its antigen is as yet unknown.

Germline CDR1 reads LNHDA; CDR2 reads SQIVND (reference sequence). Trimming took off 11 bases at V and 7 bases at J, with 17 bases between the two ends. The CDR3 spans 13 residues. Arm-PCR of CDR3 regions with iRepertoire HTBI primers generated TCR beta libraries. TCRdb processed the multiplex PCR reads anew with MiXCR; each CDR3 protein has one entry. Here the sample spans fewer than 550,000 distinct CDR3 sequences, under 25% being singletons. Sample time point: persistent/refractory GD, antithyroid drugs over 5 years with positive TRAb. PBMCs were the source of the RNA used for TCR sequencing. An endocrinology department in Xi'an, China, supplied the patients.

The input for sequencing was peripheral blood mononuclear cells (PBMCs), taken when the disease was refractory, from a patient treated with antithyroid drugs. This sequence joins TRBV19 and TRBJ1-4; tentative D call: TRBD1 (5 bases). The source of this sequence is a female donor with Graves disease. CDR3: CAVGERGPEKLFF. The CDR3 DNA reads as TGTGCCGTGGGGGAGCGGGGACCTGAAAAACTGTTTTTT.